These 25 T cell receptor beta chains were all obtained from the same sample, sequenced in a study of CD8 T cells in Susac syndrome. It was with random hexamers that roughly 0.45 to 1 ug RNA was reverse transcribed. TCRdb processed the immunoSEQ multiplex PCR reads anew with MiXCR; each CDR3 protein has one entry. The table lists about 160,000 distinct CDR3 sequences, approximately 94% of them singletons. The sequenced material came from CD4+ T cells from PBMCs. The receptors were gathered from a human donor with Susac syndrome.

The chain couples TRBV5-1 to TRBJ2-3; 11 bases are shared with TRBD1. Germline CDR1 SGHRS, CDR2 YFSETQ. CDR3 length equals 15 residues. With 8 bases clipped from V and 6 bases from J, the junction kept 11 bases outside the gene matches. The DNA for the CDR3 is TGCGCCAGTTCTCCGGGACAGGGGGGAACGGATACGCAGTATTTT. This gives the protein CASSPGQGGTDTQYF.

The chain recombines TRBV29-1 with TRBJ2-5; D is tentatively TRBD1 or TRBD2 (6 bases each). The CDR3 runs to 15 residues. Germline V CDR1 and CDR2: SQVTM, ANQGSEA. The V gene lost 6 bases and the J gene lost 5 bases, with 22 bases spanning the gap. CDR3 region: CSVAVPRGQAETQYF. The CDR3 DNA reads as TGCAGCGTAGCCGTTCCCCGGGGGCAAGCGGAGACCCAGTACTTC.

V gene TRBV29-1 combines with J gene TRBJ2-3; tentative D call: TRBD2 (5 bases). Germline-derived CDR1 and CDR2 are SQVTM and ANQGSEA. The CDR3 has 12 residues. V was trimmed by 2 bases and J by 3 bases, leaving 6 bases between them. CDR3 DNA sequence: TGCAGCGTTGAAACGGGAACAGATACGCAGTATTTT. Translation gives CSVETGTDTQYF.

The chain combines TRBV6-6 with TRBJ1-1; D is unresolved. The germline CDR1 and CDR2 sequences are MNHNY and SVGAGI (reference sequence). The V and J ends lost 0 bases and 0 bases respectively, with 5 bases between them. The CDR3 spans 14 residues. CDR3 region: CASSYSSVNTEAFF. CDR3 nucleotide sequence: TGTGCCAGCAGTTACTCATCAGTGAACACTGAAGCTTTCTTT.

The J gene is TRBJ2-6, the V gene TRBV9, with TRBD1 as a possible D gene (5 bases). The germline V gene encodes CDR1 SGDLS and CDR2 YYNGEE. With 3 bases removed from V and 0 bases from J, the gap between germline ends came to 10 bases. The CDR3 sequence is 16 residues long. The CDR3 here is CASSAGTGSGANVLTF. The DNA of the CDR3 is TGTGCCAGCAGCGCAGGAACAGGCTCTGGGGCCAACGTCCTGACTTTC.

This clonotype was detected once. The V and J genes are TRBV7-2 and TRBJ2-2; 14 bases fit TRBD2. With V trimmed by 3 bases and J by 6 bases, 3 bases remained unmatched. Germline V gene sequence: CDR1 SGHTA, CDR2 FQGNSA. CDR3 size: 16 residues. CDR3 bases: TGTGCCAGCAGCTTTGGACTAGCGGGAGGTTCCGGGGAGCTGTTTTTT. Translation gives CASSFGLAGGSGELFF. Complete variable domain (other parts from reference TRBV7-2 and TRBJ2-2): GAGVSQSPSNKVTEKGKDVELRCDPISGHTALYWYRQSLGQGLEFLIYFQGNSAPDKSGLPSDRFSAERTGGSVSTLTIQRTQQEDSAVYLCASSFGLAGGSGELFFGEGSRLTVL.

The chain joins TRBV10-3 to TRBJ2-7; 7 positions agree with TRBD1. The ends lost 3 bases at V and 0 bases at J; junction bases unmatched: 8. The length of the CDR3 is 16 residues. Per the germline V gene, CDR1 is ENHRY and CDR2 is SYGVKD. CDR3 region: CAISDPGTDSSYEQYF. The CDR3 DNA is TGTGCCATCAGTGATCCCGGGACAGACAGCTCCTACGAGCAGTACTTC.

The V and J genes are TRBV9 and TRBJ1-6, with D unresolved. Germline CDR1 is SGDLS and CDR2 is YYNGEE. This CDR3 is 15 amino acids long. V lost 4 bases to trimming and J lost 8 bases, with 16 bases between them. CDR3 loop: CASSPFAENHSPLHF. In DNA, the CDR3 is TGTGCCAGCAGCCCCTTCGCGGAGAATCATTCACCCCTCCACTTT.

The chain has TRBV7-3 and TRBJ2-6; the D gene could be TRBD1 or TRBD2 (5 bases each). The CDR3 is made up of 18 amino acids. Germline lookup yields CDR1 SGHTA and CDR2 FQGTGA. V lost 5 bases and J 4 bases, leaving 21 bases between the germline ends. The CDR3 DNA is TGTGCCAGCAGCCCCAAGAGTGGGACCCCGGGGGGGGCCAACGTCCTGACTTTC. The encoded protein is CASSPKSGTPGGANVLTF.

This chain joins TRBV25-1 and TRBJ1-1; a possible D gene is TRBD1 (5 bases). Germline CDR1 MGHDK, CDR2 SYGVNS. Trimming took 2 bases from V and 6 from J, leaving 13 bases between them. The CDR3 loop spans 14 amino acids. The CDR3 DNA sequence: TGTGCCAGCAGTGAAAGGGCCCTGGGGGCTGAAGCTTTCTTT. It specifies CASSERALGAEAFF. Together with reference TRBV25-1 and TRBJ1-1, the CDR3 gives the full variable domain: EADIYQTPRYLVIGTGKKITLECSQTMGHDKMYWYQQDPGMELHLIHYSYGVNSTEKGDLSSESTVSRIRTEHFPLTLESARPSHTSQYLCASSERALGAEAFFGQGTRLTVV.

The chain links TRBV20-1 to TRBJ2-6; no clear D. The CDR3 runs to 13 residues. Germline V gives CDR1 DFQATT, CDR2 SNEGSKA (reference sequence). V lost 7 bases and J 4 bases, leaving 11 bases between the germline ends. The CDR3: CSVPRTGANVLTF. In nucleotides, the CDR3 is TGCAGTGTCCCCCGGACGGGGGCCAACGTCCTGACTTTC.

The chain carries TRBV7-9 and TRBJ2-7, with 11 positions matching TRBD2. After removal of 3 bases from V and 5 bases from J, the junction contained 12 bases not matched to a gene. Per germline, CDR1 SEHNR and CDR2 FQNEAQ (reference sequence). The CDR3 runs 17 residues. The CDR3 nucleotides read TGTGCCAGCAGCTTCGTTCCTCTAGCGGGAGGCTTAAACGAGCAGTACTTC. Translation gives CASSFVPLAGGLNEQYF.

The gene calls are TRBV12-3 or TRBV12-4 and TRBJ2-1; the D gene is possibly TRBD1 (6 bases). The V and J ends lost 3 bases and 3 bases respectively, with 9 bases between them. The CDR3 runs to 14 residues. CDR3 loop: CASSFARGYNEQFF. CDR3 DNA: TGTGCCAGCAGTTTCGCCAGGGGCTACAATGAGCAGTTCTTC.

V usage is TRBV15 and J usage is TRBJ2-1; either TRBD1 or TRBD2 may fit D (5 bases each). Trimming pared 5 bases from V and 5 bases from J, leaving 19 bases between. Germline lookup yields CDR1 LNHNV and CDR2 YYDKDF (reference sequence). CDR3 length: 16 residues. CDR3 nucleotides: TGTGCCACCAGCCCGCGTTATGGGACGACGGACAATGAGCAGTTCTTC. Its protein product is CATSPRYGTTDNEQFF.

V and J are TRBV5-1 and TRBJ2-2; D not certain. V was clipped by 7 bases and J by 1 base, with 11 bases between them. The CDR3 is 14 amino acids. CDR1 and CDR2 (germline): SGHRS, YFSETQ. This CDR3 reads CASQLTLNTGELFF. In DNA, the CDR3 is TGCGCCAGCCAACTGACTCTGAACACCGGGGAGCTGTTTTTT.

This clonotype was detected once. This rearrangement joins TRBV10-3 to TRBJ1-4; 8 bases align to TRBD1. CDR3 length: 14 residues. Trimming cost V 6 bases and J 5 bases; bases outside gene matches: 5. Germline CDR1 is ENHRY and CDR2 is SYGVKD. CDR3 coding DNA: TGTGCCATCAGCGGGACAGGAAGGAATGAAAAACTGTTTTTT. Its translation is CAISGTGRNEKLFF.

The J gene is TRBJ2-7, the V gene TRBV4-3, with D possibly TRBD1 on 6 matching bases. V gave up 1 base and J gave up 3 bases, with 19 bases separating them. The germline V gene encodes CDR1 LGHNA and CDR2 YSLEER. This CDR3 has 17 residues. This CDR3 is CASSQVTAGARFYEQYF. In DNA form, the CDR3 reads TGCGCCAGCAGCCAAGTAACTGCAGGGGCCCGATTCTACGAGCAGTACTTC.

This chain uses TRBV20-1 with TRBJ2-3; the D gene could be TRBD1 or TRBD2 (6 bases each). Per the germline V gene, CDR1 is DFQATT and CDR2 is SNEGSKA (reference sequence). The CDR3 contains 14 residues. V lost 5 bases to trimming and J lost 3 bases, with 15 bases between them. The CDR3 DNA is TGCAGTGCTGAGGGGGGCAGCCTTACAGATACGCAGTATTTT. This translates into CSAEGGSLTDTQYF.

This chain links TRBV6-2 or TRBV6-3 with TRBJ1-1; 9 bases fit TRBD1. Per the germline V gene, CDR1 is MNHEY and CDR2 is SVGEGT. The CDR3 has 17 residues. With V trimmed by 0 bases and J by 0 bases, 5 bases remained unmatched. As DNA, the CDR3 is TGTGCCAGCAGTTACTCTGCAGGACAGGGGATGAACACTGAAGCTTTCTTT. It encodes CASSYSAGQGMNTEAFF.

This sequence joins TRBV2 and TRBJ1-2; D gene uncertain. CDR1 is SNHLY and CDR2 is FYNNEI in the germline V gene. The V end was cut by 2 bases, the J end by 2 bases, with 6 bases between. CDR3 length equals 13 residues. The CDR3 region has the DNA TGTGCCAGCAGTGAAATTTACAACTATGGCTACACCTTC. This gives the protein CASSEIYNYGYTF.

The CDR3 bases are TGCAGTGCCCCGGGACTAGCGGGAGTCCATGAGCAGTTCTTC. It specifies CSAPGLAGVHEQFF. The rearrangement uses TRBV20-1 and TRBJ2-1; 14 bases line up with TRBD2. The CDR3 extends over 14 amino acids. J was trimmed by 8 bases and V by 6 bases; bases with no gene match: 6. The V gene's germline CDR1 is DFQATT and CDR2 SNEGSKA (reference sequence).

This rearrangement joins TRBV6-5 to TRBJ1-5; tentative D call: TRBD1 (6 bases). V lost 5 bases, J lost 10 bases, and 12 bases lay in between. CDR1 MNHEY and CDR2 SVGAGI come from the germline V gene. There are 12 residues in the CDR3. The CDR3 DNA is TGTGCCAGCAGTACCCAACAGGGACCCCAGCATTTT. It encodes CASSTQQGPQHF.

J is TRBJ1-2 and V is TRBV5-4, with D hard to call. Germline lookup yields CDR1 SGHNT and CDR2 YYREEE (reference sequence). Deletions cut 0 bases from V and 8 bases from J, with 14 bases between. This CDR3 is built from 14 residues. The chain's CDR3 is CASSLVGTRWGYTF. The CDR3 DNA is TGTGCCAGCAGCTTGGTCGGCACCCGTTGGGGCTACACCTTC.

The rearrangement links TRBV9 to TRBJ1-2, with 8 bases that match TRBD1. J lost 6 bases, V lost 0 bases, and 1 base had no gene match. Germline V gene data show CDR1 as SGDLS and CDR2 as YYNGEE. This CDR3 has 13 residues. The CDR3 loop reads CASSVAGGDGYTF. The CDR3 region has the DNA TGTGCCAGCAGCGTAGCAGGGGGCGATGGCTACACCTTC.

The chain links TRBV5-4 to TRBJ2-3; D gene ambiguous. CDR1 and CDR2 from the germline V gene are SGHNT and YYREEE (reference sequence). The germline V and J ends were trimmed by 2 bases and 4 bases, with 8 bases remaining between them. CDR3 length: 13 amino acids. The CDR3 loop reads CASSFLRADTQYF. For the CDR3, the DNA is TGTGCCAGCAGCTTTTTACGGGCAGATACGCAGTATTTT.